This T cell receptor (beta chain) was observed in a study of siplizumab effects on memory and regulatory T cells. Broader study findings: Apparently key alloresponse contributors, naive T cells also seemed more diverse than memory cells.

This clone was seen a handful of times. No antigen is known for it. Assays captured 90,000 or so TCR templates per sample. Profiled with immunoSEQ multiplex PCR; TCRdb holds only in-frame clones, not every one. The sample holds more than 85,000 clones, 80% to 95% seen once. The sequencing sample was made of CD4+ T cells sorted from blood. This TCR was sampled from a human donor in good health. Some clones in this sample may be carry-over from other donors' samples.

CDR3 region: CASSLAPTGTGSPLAKNIQYF. CDR3 bases: TGTGCCAGCAGCTTAGCTCCAACCGGGACAGGGAGCCCGCTAGCCAAAAACATTCAGTACTTC. V gene TRBV7-8 combines with J gene TRBJ2-4; 9 bases fit TRBD1. The V and J ends lost 0 bases and 0 bases, in that order; junction bases with no gene match: 15. The germline V gene encodes CDR1 SGHVS and CDR2 FQNEAQ. The CDR3 is 21 amino acids.